These 18 T cell receptor beta chains were sequenced from one sample in a study of T cell clonality in common variable immunodeficiency. Study results and caveats: In common variable immunodeficiency, TCR beta chains reportedly carried fewer deletions and N-nucleotide insertions.

The repertoire was sequenced with immunoSEQ multiplex PCR; TCRdb's copy has only in-frame clones and lacks some. The sample contains just over 20,000 clones, none occurring once; around 2% lies in the top ten. Their antigens are not known. Material: peripheral blood mononuclear cells. These receptors originate from a human donor with common variable immunodeficiency.

This clone showed up many times. The read halts 3 residues ahead of the CDR3 end, with the missing end drawn from the germline J gene. The rearrangement joins TRBV2 to TRBJ2-1; 9 bases map to TRBD1. This CDR3 has 14 amino acids. The V gene's germline CDR1 is SNHLY and CDR2 FYNNEI. V lost 8 bases and J lost 3; bases outside the gene matches: 5. CDR3 loop: CASGPGQGYNEQFF. CDR3 DNA (partial): TGTGCCAGCGGGCCGGGACAGGGCTACAATGAG.

This clone has a count of ten or more. Mismatch with germline at one junction end may stem from a read error. The read comes to an end 3 residues before the CDR3 does, leaving the germline J gene to fill in the end. V is TRBV4-2 and J is TRBJ1-1; D may be TRBD1 (6 bases). Looked up from germline, CDR1 is LGHNA and CDR2 is YNFKEQ. The CDR3 has 15 amino acids. CDR3 DNA (partial): TGCGCCAGCAGCCAAACCGGGACATTGAACACTGAA. Its translation is CASSQTGTLNTE. The CDR3 reads in full as CASSQTGTLNTEAFF.

In its sample, this clone was seen many times. The sequence runs out 3 residues before the end of the CDR3; the remainder is reconstructed from the germline J gene. The chain combines TRBV19 with TRBJ1-5, with D hard to call. V lost 7 bases, J lost 2 bases, and 9 bases lay in between. The CDR3 has 13 amino acids. Germline assignment: CDR1 LNHDA and CDR2 SQIVND (reference sequence). This CDR3 reads CASNVRGNQPQHF. The covered CDR3 bases are TGTGCCAGTAATGTCCGGGGCAATCAGCCC.

This clone was seen many times. The missing CDR3 end, 3 residues past where the read stops, is filled in from the germline J gene. The chain has TRBV11-2 and TRBJ2-5, with D hard to call. The CDR3 is 15 residues long. V lost 2 bases, J lost 2 bases, and 12 bases lay in between. CDR1 is SGHAT and CDR2 is FQNNGV in the germline V gene. The CDR3 protein is CASSLFAGQQETQYF. The part of the CDR3 DNA that was read is TGTGCCAGCAGCTTATTCGCAGGTCAGCAAGAGACC.

This clone was counted at least ten times. The read falls 3 residues short of the CDR3 end, and the missing part is taken from the germline J gene. The gene calls are TRBV28 and TRBJ2-7; 7 positions agree with TRBD1. The V and J ends lost 10 bases and 6 bases, in that order; junction bases with no gene match: 18. Germline loops: CDR1 MDHEN, CDR2 SYDVKM. There are 15 residues in the CDR3. The part of the CDR3 DNA that was read is TGTGCCACGATCATTCGGACAGGAACCCTTCTCGAG. It is translated as CATIIRTGTLLE. The whole CDR3 sequence reads CATIIRTGTLLEQYF. Variable domain in full (rest from reference TRBV28 and TRBJ2-7): DVKVTQSSRYLVKRTGEKVFLECVQDMDHENMFWYRQDPGLGLRLIYFSYDVKMKEKGDIPEGYSVSREKKERFSLILESASTNQTSMYLCATIIRTGTLLEQYFGPGTRLTVT.

In its sample, this clone was seen many times. The read terminates 3 residues before the CDR3 end, so the remaining end is supplied by the germline J gene. The chain is built from TRBV19 and TRBJ2-2; the D is unclear. V was cut by 5 bases and J by 0 bases, with 13 bases left in between. Looked up from germline, CDR1 is LNHDA and CDR2 is SQIVND (reference sequence). The CDR3 extends over 16 amino acids. The CDR3 is CASSLGWQANTGELFF. The covered CDR3 bases are TGTGCCAGTAGTCTTGGATGGCAGGCGAACACCGGGGAG.

This clone was seen repeatedly, ten times or more. The CDR3 is cut off 3 residues early in the read; its end comes from the germline J gene. This chain connects TRBV19 to TRBJ2-1; TRBD2 might be the D (5 bases). The germline V gene has CDR1 LNHDA and CDR2 SQIVND (reference sequence). Trimming stripped 6 bases from V and 0 bases from J, with 15 bases between. The CDR3 length is 16 residues. The CDR3 bases that were read are TGTGCCAGTAGCCGGGGAACGGTCAGCTCCTACAATGAG. Its translation is CASSRGTVSSYNE. The complete CDR3 reads CASSRGTVSSYNEQFF.

This clone was detected many times. The read finishes 3 residues shy of the CDR3 end, and the germline J gene is used to complete it. The chain has TRBV4-1 and TRBJ2-3; D is undetermined. Per the germline V gene, CDR1 is MGHRA and CDR2 is YSYEKL. Trimming removed 1 base from V and 3 bases from J, with 5 bases in between. The CDR3 spans 13 residues. The CDR3 bases that were read are TGCGCCAGCAGCCAAGCCAGAACAGATACG. Translation gives CASSQARTDT. The whole CDR3 sequence reads CASSQARTDTQYF.

This clone was seen ten or more times. The read terminates 3 residues ahead of where the CDR3 ends, so the germline J gene completes it. The rearrangement uses TRBV7-2 and TRBJ2-1; TRBD1 matches 8 bases. This CDR3 region has 17 residues. Per germline, CDR1 SGHTA and CDR2 FQGNSA. The CDR3 reads CASRLACGTGFRHEQFF. Incomplete CDR3 DNA: TGTGCAAGTCGCTTAGCGTGTGGGACAGGCTTTCGACATGAG.

This clone was seen repeatedly, ten times or more. The CDR3 loop reads CATSEGGEQYF. CDR3 DNA, as far as it was read: TGTGCCACCAGTGAGGGGGGCGAG. This sequence joins TRBV24-1 and TRBJ2-7, with D tentatively TRBD2 (6 bases). The read gets to within 3 residues of the CDR3 end, and the germline J gene fills in the rest. From germline, CDR1 is KGHDR and CDR2 SFDVKD. The CDR3 length is 11 residues. Trimming shortened V by 4 bases and J by 6 bases, and 6 bases separated the two germline ends.

This clone was detected ten times or more. The missing CDR3 end, 3 residues past where the read stops, is filled in from the germline J gene. The chain has TRBV7-2 and TRBJ2-7, with no clear D. The germline V and J ends were trimmed by 1 base and 6 bases, with 10 bases remaining between them. Per the germline V gene, CDR1 is SGHTA and CDR2 is FQGNSA. The CDR3 runs to 13 residues. CDR3 residues: CASSLVPVPEQYF. The part of the CDR3 DNA that was read is TGTGCCAGCAGCTTAGTACCGGTTCCCGAG. Full variable domain (remainder filled in from reference TRBV7-2 and TRBJ2-7): GAGVSQSPSNKVTEKGKDVELRCDPISGHTALYWYRQSLGQGLEFLIYFQGNSAPDKSGLPSDRFSAERTGGSVSTLTIQRTQQEDSAVYLCASSLVPVPEQYFGPGTRLTVT.

This clone was detected ten times or more. The read falls 3 residues short of the CDR3 end, and the missing part is taken from the germline J gene. This chain connects TRBV14 to TRBJ1-1; 8 bases match TRBD1. V lost 4 bases and J lost 5; bases outside the gene matches: 6. From germline, CDR1 is SGHDN and CDR2 FVKESK. The CDR3 has 14 amino acids. This CDR3 is CASSLGQGSTEAFF. The covered CDR3 bases are TGTGCCAGCAGCCTTGGACAGGGTTCGACTGAA.

In this sample, this clone turned up a few times. The read ends 3 residues early relative to the CDR3; the germline J gene fills the gap. The gene calls are TRBV7-8 and TRBJ2-7, with 7 bases identical to TRBD2. CDR3 size: 15 residues. V shed 1 base, J shed 3 bases, and the junction held 6 bases outside the gene matches. CDR1 is SGHVS and CDR2 is FQNEAQ in the germline V gene. This chain's CDR3 is CASSLDPGRDYEQYF. CDR3 DNA, as far as it was read: TGTGCCAGCAGCTTAGATCCAGGGAGGGACTACGAG.

The sample holds many counts of this clone. The CDR3 goes on 3 residues after the read ends, and that part is filled in from the germline J gene. The chain joins TRBV28 to TRBJ2-3, with 9 bases fitting TRBD1. The ends lost 5 bases at V and 5 bases at J; junction bases unmatched: 5. CDR3 length: 14 amino acids. Germline-derived CDR1 and CDR2 are MDHEN and SYDVKM. The sequenced part of the CDR3 DNA is TGTGCCAGCAGTCGGACAGGGGCCAAAGATACG. Translated, it gives CASSRTGAKDT. The full CDR3 is CASSRTGAKDTQYF.

This clone was detected many times. The read ends 3 residues shy of where the CDR3 ends; the end is completed using the germline J gene. The chain recombines TRBV2 with TRBJ2-2; the match to TRBD2 covers 9 bases. CDR3 length: 15 residues. CDR1 and CDR2 from the germline V gene are SNHLY and FYNNEI. With V trimmed by 7 bases and J by 5 bases, 8 bases remained unmatched. The CDR3 here is CASKRGAMGTGELFF. The part of the CDR3 DNA that was read is TGTGCCAGCAAGCGGGGGGCAATGGGGACCGGGGAG.

This clone was observed at least ten times. The sequenced fragment ends 3 residues before the CDR3 boundary, so the rest is inferred from the germline J gene. V is TRBV10-3 and J is TRBJ2-1; no firm D call. The CDR3 has 14 residues. V lost 6 bases and J 9 bases, leaving 18 bases between the germline ends. Per the germline V gene, CDR1 is ENHRY and CDR2 is SYGVKD. The covered CDR3 bases are TGTGCCATCAGGGCCTTTCTAGATCGGAGTGAG. This gives the protein CAIRAFLDRSE. The full-length CDR3 reads as CAIRAFLDRSEQFF.

This clone appeared many times. Read coverage stops 3 residues before the CDR3 terminus; the germline J gene supplies the remainder. The chain combines TRBV19 with TRBJ1-2; D gene unclear. Germline V lookup: CDR1 LNHDA, CDR2 SQIVND (reference sequence). V was shortened by 0 bases and J by 4 bases, with 12 bases between the two germline ends. This CDR3 region has 15 residues. The CDR3 is CASSIDEGLAYGYTF. The CDR3 bases that were read are TGTGCCAGTAGTATAGATGAGGGCCTCGCCTATGGC.

This clone was detected many times. CDR3 bases read: TGTGCCAGCAGCTTGGCCGTAAGGGCTGAA. Translating it yields CASSLAVRAE. The complete CDR3 protein is CASSLAVRAEAFF. The chain uses TRBV5-5 and TRBJ1-1; D gene uncertain. Sequencing ends 3 residues short of the CDR3 end; the germline J gene provides the rest. This CDR3 has 13 amino acids. Trimming took off 0 bases at V and 6 bases at J, with 9 bases between the two ends. Germline V gene lookup returns CDR1 SGHKS and CDR2 YYEKEE (reference sequence). The full variable domain, in which reference TRBV5-5 and TRBJ1-1 provide the parts outside the CDR3, is DAGVTQSPTHLIKTRGQQVTLRCSPISGHKSVSWYQQVLGQGPQFIFQYYEKEERGRGNFPDRFSARQFPNYSSELNVNALLLGDSALYLCASSLAVRAEAFFGQGTRLTVV.